Listed here are 8 T cell receptor beta chains from one sample, sequenced in a study of T cells in Graves' hyperthyroidism and ophthalmopathy. RNA transcripts served as the template for amplifying TCR beta CDR3 regions. First-round RT-PCR targeting the TCR CDR3 was performed with the HTBI primer set. TCRdb ran MiXCR on the multiplex PCR reads and lists one entry per CDR3 protein. The sample carries around 620,000 distinct CDR3 sequences, about 14% recorded once. What was sequenced was blood. The origin of the receptors is a woman aged 18-30 years with Graves' ophthalmopathy.

The chain joins TRBV4-3 to TRBJ2-6; D not certain. V was trimmed by 0 bases and J by 0 bases, leaving 9 bases between them. CDR1 LGHNA and CDR2 YSLEER come from the germline V gene. The CDR3 is 17 residues long. CDR3 loop: CASSQDLSSSGANVLTF. The CDR3 nucleotides are TGCGCCAGCAGCCAAGATTTAAGCAGCTCTGGGGCCAACGTCCTGACTTTC.

This clonotype was seen many times. The chain is built from TRBV6-1 and TRBJ2-3; TRBD2 matches 7 bases. CDR1 and CDR2 from the germline V gene are MNHNS and SASEGT. The CDR3 consists of 19 residues. V shed 7 bases, J shed 2 bases, and the junction held 21 bases outside the gene matches. Here the CDR3 DNA reads TGTGCCAGCACGAGAAATCGGGCGCCTAGCGGTATAGTCACAGATACGCAGTATTTT. Its translation: CASTRNRAPSGIVTDTQYF.

The chain carries TRBV5-1 and TRBJ2-1; 11 bases are shared with TRBD2. V gave up 1 base and J gave up 6 bases; unmatched junction bases: 3. Looked up from germline, CDR1 is SGHRS and CDR2 is YFSETQ. The CDR3 is 15 amino acids. This CDR3 is CASSLRLAGINEQFF. The CDR3 coding sequence is TGCGCCAGCAGCTTGCGACTAGCGGGAATCAATGAGCAGTTCTTC. Full variable domain (outside the CDR3, taken from reference TRBV5-1 and TRBJ2-1): KAGVTQTPRYLIKTRGQQVTLSCSPISGHRSVSWYQQTPGQGLQFLFEYFSETQRNKGNFPGRFSGRQFSNSRSEMNVSTLELGDSALYLCASSLRLAGINEQFFGPGTRLTVL.

This clonotype was counted once. The chain is built from TRBV24-1 and TRBJ2-1; D is tentatively TRBD1 or TRBD2 (6 bases each). Trimming pared 5 bases from V and 4 bases from J, leaving 8 bases between. Germline V gives CDR1 KGHDR, CDR2 SFDVKD. This CDR3 has 13 residues. The CDR3 loop reads CATSAGAYNEQFF. The CDR3 DNA sequence: TGTGCCACCAGTGCGGGGGCTTACAATGAGCAGTTCTTC.

About this clonotype: A much larger clone differs by one base, so this may be a read error. The chain employs TRBV11-2 and TRBJ2-3; perhaps TRBD1 as D (6 bases). Germline CDR1 SGHAT, CDR2 FQNNGV. The germline V and J ends were trimmed by 1 base and 7 bases, with 15 bases remaining between them. This CDR3 contains 15 residues. The chain's CDR3 is CASSLAGAGGNTQYF. The CDR3, as DNA: TGTGCCAGCAGCTTAGCAGGGGCCGGTGGAAATACGCAGTATTTT.

This clonotype was seen more than once but under ten times. The genes are TRBV20-1 and TRBJ1-2; D perhaps matches TRBD1 (5 bases). The CDR3 is made up of 13 amino acids. With 5 bases removed from V and 4 bases from J, the gap between germline ends came to 14 bases. Germline V lookup: CDR1 DFQATT, CDR2 SNEGSKA (reference sequence). The CDR3 is CSAELDSSYGYTF. The DNA of the CDR3 is TGCAGTGCTGAATTAGACAGCTCCTATGGCTACACCTTC.

This clonotype has only a few counts. The J gene is TRBJ1-2, the V gene TRBV25-1; a weak D match, TRBD1 (6 bases). Trimming removed 2 bases at V and 0 bases at J, with 10 bases between. This CDR3 contains 15 residues. CDR1 MGHDK and CDR2 SYGVNS come from the germline V gene. As DNA, the CDR3 is TGTGCCAGCAGTGAAGGGGGCGGCTCTAACTATGGCTACACCTTC. Amino acid sequence: CASSEGGGSNYGYTF.

This clonotype occurred many times. The chain recombines TRBV19 with TRBJ2-1; 12 bases map to TRBD2. Germline-derived CDR1 and CDR2 are LNHDA and SQIVND (reference sequence). V gave up 5 bases and J gave up 9 bases; unmatched junction bases: 11. The CDR3 contains 16 residues. CDR3 DNA: TGTGCCAGTAGTCCTCACCTAGCGGGAGGGCCAGGTGAGCAGTTCTTC. It translates to CASSPHLAGGPGEQFF.